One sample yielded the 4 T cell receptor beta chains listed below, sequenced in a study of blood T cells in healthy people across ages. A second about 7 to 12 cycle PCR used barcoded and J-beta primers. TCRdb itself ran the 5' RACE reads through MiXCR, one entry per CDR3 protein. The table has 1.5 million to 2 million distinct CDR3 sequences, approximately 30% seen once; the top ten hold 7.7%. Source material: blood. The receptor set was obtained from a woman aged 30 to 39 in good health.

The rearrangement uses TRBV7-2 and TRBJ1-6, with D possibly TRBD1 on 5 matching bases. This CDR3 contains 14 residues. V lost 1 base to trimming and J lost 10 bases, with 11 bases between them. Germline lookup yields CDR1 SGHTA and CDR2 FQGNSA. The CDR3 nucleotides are TGTGCCAGCAGCTTAGTGGCAGGGAACTCACCCCTCCACTTT. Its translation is CASSLVAGNSPLHF.

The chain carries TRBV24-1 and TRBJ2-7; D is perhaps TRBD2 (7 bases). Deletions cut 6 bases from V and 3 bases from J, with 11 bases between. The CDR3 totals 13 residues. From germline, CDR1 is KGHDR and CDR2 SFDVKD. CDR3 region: CATSRGAFYEQYF. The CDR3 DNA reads TGTGCCACCAGTCGGGGGGCGTTCTACGAGCAGTACTTC.

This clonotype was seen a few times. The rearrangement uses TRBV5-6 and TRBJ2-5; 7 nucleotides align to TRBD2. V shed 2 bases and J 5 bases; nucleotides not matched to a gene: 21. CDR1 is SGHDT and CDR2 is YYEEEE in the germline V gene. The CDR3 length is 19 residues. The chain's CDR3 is CASSFRVAGAPRPLETQYF. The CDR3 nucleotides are TGTGCCAGCAGCTTCCGTGTAGCGGGTGCCCCCCGGCCCTTGGAGACCCAGTACTTC.

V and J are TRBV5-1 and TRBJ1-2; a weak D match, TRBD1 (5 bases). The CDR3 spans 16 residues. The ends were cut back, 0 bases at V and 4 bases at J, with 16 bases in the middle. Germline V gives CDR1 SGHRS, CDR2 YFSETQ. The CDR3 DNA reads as TGCGCCAGCAGCTTGGGGGGGGACCGAGGATTCTATGGCTACACCTTC. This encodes CASSLGGDRGFYGYTF.